Listed below are T cell receptor beta chains from one sample, sequenced in a study of blood T cell repertoires in COVID-19. This table comes from immunoSEQ multiplex PCR, and its TCRdb copy is limited to in-frame clones, with some not included. The sample holds some 140,000 clones, 88% seen once. The sample was peripheral blood. The receptors stem from a man between 70 and 80 years old with active COVID-19. Each CDR3 is given with its conserved first and last residue.

>TRBJ2-5|TRBV7-2
CASSLSGATGRQETQYF
>TRBJ1-1|TRBV27
CASSLSGQLNTEAFF
>TRBJ1-2|TRBV6-2/TRBV6-3
CASSYSAGWNGYTF
>TRBJ1-1|TRBV11-2
CASSSGGASSPNTEAFF
>TRBJ2-3|TRBV18
CASSPPGFLTDTQYF
>TRBJ2-3|TRBV14
CASSHGGQRTQADTQYF
>TRBJ2-5|TRBV6-5
CASRLGRGGETQYF
>TRBJ2-2|TRBV3-1/TRBV3-2
CASSLQQGNETGELFF
>TRBJ2-5|TRBV29-1
CSVWAGEETQYF
>TRBJ2-7|TRBV28
CASAGPGQTHDQYF
>TRBJ2-7|TRBV6-2/TRBV6-3
CASSYGSYSEQYF
>TRBJ1-2|TRBV6-6
CASSYSRTVDGYTF
>TRBJ1-4|TRBV7-8
CASSLSLANEKLFF
>TRBJ2-5|TRBV28
CASTHGLAVGGETQYF
>TRBJ2-5|TRBV28
CASTGGRETQYF
>TRBJ2-1|TRBV6-5
CASSYSRASEYNEQFF
>TRBJ1-5|TRBV6-4
CASSPTGNQPQHF
>TRBJ1-5|TRBV2
CASLDRLQQPQHF
>TRBJ1-1|TRBV19
CASTLRGGGRNTEAFF
>TRBJ2-7|TRBV7-9
CASSSLLTSSAESPYEQYF
>TRBJ2-5|TRBV28
CASSPTQTSRQETQYF
>TRBJ2-7|TRBV5-6
CASSLVGRLYEQYF
>TRBJ2-7|TRBV15
CATSRDRDRGPNEQYF
>TRBJ2-7|TRBV4-1
CASSQKPAGGVEQYF
>TRBJ1-1|TRBV6-4
CASRRDGGTEAFF
>TRBJ1-5|TRBV28
CASTWGGQPQHF
>TRBJ2-7|TRBV4-1
CASSQVRPGLYEQYF
>TRBJ2-5|TRBV18
CASSPTSPGSLKATQYF
>TRBJ2-7|TRBV7-6
CASSAGTGSSYEQYF
>TRBJ2-7|TRBV30
CAWKPSGRVHEQYF
>TRBJ2-2|TRBV28
CASSSPRTGNTGELFF
>TRBJ2-6|TRBV7-2
CASSLWGQGGGANVLTF
>TRBJ2-3|TRBV18
CASSPGTSGSSTDTQYF
>TRBJ1-6|TRBV6-5
CASIRKGDNSPLHF
>TRBJ2-7|TRBV20-1
CSASPPDRDYSYEQYF
>TRBJ2-3|TRBV6-5
CATEREEVTDTQYF
>TRBJ2-3|TRBV11-3
CASSEFGGDTQYF
>TRBJ2-1|TRBV6-2/TRBV6-3
CASSLRLLAGGSGYNEQFF
>TRBJ2-5|TRBV18
CASSLGQKETQYF
>TRBJ2-3|TRBV6-5
CASSSTSGRASARQYF
>TRBJ2-1|TRBV5-4
CASSLDSGSYEQFF
>TRBJ2-3|TRBV25-1
CASRKLTGEDTQYF
>TRBJ1-5|TRBV6-2/TRBV6-3
CASSLGQGFNQPQHF
>TRBJ2-5|TRBV27
CASSLGVSGETQYF
>TRBJ1-5|TRBV6-6
CASSYEDRSNQPQHF
>TRBJ1-6|TRBV27
CASSFLQGAWGSPLHF
>TRBJ1-2|TRBV6-6
CASSYETGRRYTF
>TRBJ1-1|TRBV28
CASRGDQTNTEAFF
>TRBJ2-3|TRBV3-1/TRBV3-2
CASSQDGEGPGDTQYF
>TRBJ2-7|TRBV5-5
CASSLVPGDSYEQYF